This TCR beta chain comes out of a study of T cell responses to AZD1222 COVID-19 vaccine (dated by TCRdb to the early 2020s). As for the study more broadly: AZD1222 recipients given second doses at about 4 weeks or at about 12 weeks were pooled, since spike-specific TCR depth and breadth were not found to differ between the two schedules. TCR sequencing covered fewer than 250 trial participants: 200 to 210 given two doses of AZD1222 and around 26 given two doses of MenACWY control vaccine. Trial participants were enrolled into age subgroups of 18-55, 56-69 and 70-plus years, which contained about 150, 27 and 61 TCR-sequenced participants, respectively.

The CDR3, cysteine through phenylalanine, is 15 amino acids long. The only DNA kept is the CDR3, 45 bases in frame from the first base. The germline V gene sets CDR1 to SGHTS and CDR2 to YDEGEE. V is clipped by 3 bases and J by 4 bases, and the sequence between their germline boundaries is 16 bases long. Study-level results and caveats: Reportedly, almost half of the unique spike-specific TCRs recognized epitopes lying outside the regions that are mutated in the B.1.351 and B.1.1.7 variants. CD4 TCRs associated with the vaccine covered the entire spike protein, and the dominant responses were in regions 160-218 and 743-854. A significant rise in spike-specific TCR breadth and depth was observed after two AZD1222 doses relative to day 0 and relative to MenACWY recipients. In the small 56-69-year group, the increase in depth fell short of significance, most likely because of low power. Because no day 14 peak-response samples were available, the repertoires could be characterized only after the peak T cell response. Conclusions about previously exposed vaccinees were limited because only a handful of AZD1222 recipients were SARS-CoV-2 seropositive at baseline. Participants were mostly white British and included more females than males, and it was suggested by the authors that clonal diversity may have been underestimated.

Comments on this clone: What antigen it recognizes has not been identified. Base qualities are not provided; no much larger clone lies one nucleotide away.

This specimen's time point label, interpreted: baseline before first vaccination. The vaccinee samples were drawn from two UK trials, COV001 and COV002, one of which was a single-blind randomized controlled phase 2/3 trial testing AZD1222 (ChAdOx1 nCoV-19) in healthy adults. Trial participant PBMC samples were collected at day 0 and day 28 after the second dose for TCRbeta chain sequencing. The CDR3 regions of human TCRbeta chains were subjected to immunosequencing. Processing in the source paper ran as follows. Repertoire TCRs were matched against a reference library of SARS-CoV-2-specific TCRs generated with the MIRA antigen-specificity platform. Breadth was defined as the fraction of unique TCRs that were SARS-CoV-2-associated. Depth was defined as the fraction of total T cells that were SARS-CoV-2-associated. Using the MIRA data, each spike-specific TCR was mapped to the spike region that the TCR reacts to and placed in a CD4 or CD8 class. Log10-transformed breadth and depth values were compared by one-way ANOVA with Sidak's multiple comparisons tests. TCRdb's version of the immuneACCESS table is confined to in-frame rearrangements and falls short of the full clone set. An unresolved V gene accounts for under half of the shortfall where checked; the remainder is of unknown origin. The V and J calls and clone size were taken over from that table, and D and trimming were inferred from the DNA. The sample table shows approximately 180,000 clones, and roughly 92% are seen once. The ten largest account for more than 9% of the sample.

The material sequenced was peripheral blood, taken on day 0 of AZD1222 vaccination. This clonotype originated in an adult in good health. This sequence uses TRBV5-8 and TRBJ1-1; matching of 6 bases hints at TRBD1 as the D gene. The base sequence is TGTGCCAGCAGCTACAACACAGGGTTTGGCACTGAAGCTTTCTTT. It translates as CASSYNTGFGTEAFF.